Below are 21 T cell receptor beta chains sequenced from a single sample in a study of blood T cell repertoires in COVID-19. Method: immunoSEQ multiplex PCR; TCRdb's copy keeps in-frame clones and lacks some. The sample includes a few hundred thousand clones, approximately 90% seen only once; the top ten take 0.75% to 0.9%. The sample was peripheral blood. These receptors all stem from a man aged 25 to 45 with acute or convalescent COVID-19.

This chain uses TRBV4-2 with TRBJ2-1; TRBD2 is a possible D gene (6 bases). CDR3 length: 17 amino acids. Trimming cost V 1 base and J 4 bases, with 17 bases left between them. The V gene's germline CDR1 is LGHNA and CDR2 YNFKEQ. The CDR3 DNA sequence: TGTGCCAGCAGCCAAGTTCCCGGCCGGGAGCGGTACAATGAGCAGTTCTTC. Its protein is CASSQVPGRERYNEQFF.

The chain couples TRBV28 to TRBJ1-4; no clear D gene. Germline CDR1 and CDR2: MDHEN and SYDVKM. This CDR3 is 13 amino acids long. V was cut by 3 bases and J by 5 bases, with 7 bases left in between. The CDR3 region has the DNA TGTGCCAGCAGTTTGGGCGGGAATGAAAAACTGTTTTTT. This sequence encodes CASSLGGNEKLFF.

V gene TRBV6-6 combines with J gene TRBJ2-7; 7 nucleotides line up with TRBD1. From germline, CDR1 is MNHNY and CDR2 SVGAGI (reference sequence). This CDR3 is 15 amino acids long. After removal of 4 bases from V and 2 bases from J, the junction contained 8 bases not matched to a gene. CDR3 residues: CASSLIRDSPYEQYF. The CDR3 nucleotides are TGTGCCAGCAGTTTAATCCGGGACAGCCCCTACGAGCAGTACTTC.

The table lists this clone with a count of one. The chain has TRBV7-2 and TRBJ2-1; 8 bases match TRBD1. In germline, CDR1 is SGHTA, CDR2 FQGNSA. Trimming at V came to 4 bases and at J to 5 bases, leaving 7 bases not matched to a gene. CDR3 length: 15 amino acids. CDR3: CASSSRDRRNNEQFF. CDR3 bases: TGTGCCAGCAGCTCTCGGGACAGGAGGAACAATGAGCAGTTCTTC.

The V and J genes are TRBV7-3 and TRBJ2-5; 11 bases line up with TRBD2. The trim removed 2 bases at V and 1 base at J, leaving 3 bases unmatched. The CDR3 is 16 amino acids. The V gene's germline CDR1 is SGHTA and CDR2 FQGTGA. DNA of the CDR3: TGTGCCAGCAGCTTAGGAGGGACTAGCGGCCAAGAGACCCAGTACTTC. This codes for CASSLGGTSGQETQYF.

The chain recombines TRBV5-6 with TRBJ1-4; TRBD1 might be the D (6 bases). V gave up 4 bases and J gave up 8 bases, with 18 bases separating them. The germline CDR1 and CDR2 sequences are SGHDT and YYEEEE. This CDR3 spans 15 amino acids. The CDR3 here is CASSSKTGPREKLFF. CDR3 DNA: TGTGCCAGCAGCAGCAAGACAGGCCCCAGAGAAAAACTGTTTTTT.

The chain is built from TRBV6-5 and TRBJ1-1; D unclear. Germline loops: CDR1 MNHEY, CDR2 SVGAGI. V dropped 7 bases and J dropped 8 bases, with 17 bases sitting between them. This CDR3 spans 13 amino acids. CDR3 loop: CASTRTTGYEAFF. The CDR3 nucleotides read TGTGCCAGCACCAGAACCACGGGGTACGAAGCTTTCTTT.

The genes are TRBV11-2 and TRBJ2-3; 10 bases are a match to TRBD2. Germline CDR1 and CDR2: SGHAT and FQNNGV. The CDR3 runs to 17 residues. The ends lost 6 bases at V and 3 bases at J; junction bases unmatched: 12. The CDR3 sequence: CASSSLLLAGLTDTQYF. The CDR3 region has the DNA TGTGCCAGCAGTTCCCTATTACTAGCGGGACTTACAGATACGCAGTATTTT.

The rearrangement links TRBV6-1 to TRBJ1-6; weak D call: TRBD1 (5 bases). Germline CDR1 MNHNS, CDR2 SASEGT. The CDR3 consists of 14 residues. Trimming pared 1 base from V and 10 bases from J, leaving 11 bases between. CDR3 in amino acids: CASSEVPGNSPLHF. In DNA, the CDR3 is TGTGCCAGCAGTGAAGTTCCAGGGAACTCACCCCTCCACTTT.

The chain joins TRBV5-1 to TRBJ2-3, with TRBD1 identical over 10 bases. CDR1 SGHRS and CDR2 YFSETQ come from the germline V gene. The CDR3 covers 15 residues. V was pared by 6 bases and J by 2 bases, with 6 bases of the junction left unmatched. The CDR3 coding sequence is TGCGCCAGCACCTCCGGGACAGGGGACACAGATACGCAGTATTTT. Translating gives CASTSGTGDTDTQYF.

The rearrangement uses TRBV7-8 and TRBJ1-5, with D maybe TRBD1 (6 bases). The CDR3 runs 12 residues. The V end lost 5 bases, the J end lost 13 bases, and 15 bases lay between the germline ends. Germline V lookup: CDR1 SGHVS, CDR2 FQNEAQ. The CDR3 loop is CASSVAGGLQHF. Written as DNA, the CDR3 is TGTGCCAGCAGCGTCGCTGGGGGCTTACAGCATTTT.

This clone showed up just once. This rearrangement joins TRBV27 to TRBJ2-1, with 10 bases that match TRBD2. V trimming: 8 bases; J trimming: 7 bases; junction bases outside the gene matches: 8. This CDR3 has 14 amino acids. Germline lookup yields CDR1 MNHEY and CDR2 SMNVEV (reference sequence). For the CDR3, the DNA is TGTGCCAGCCTAGAGCGGGGGGGCGCAAATGAGCAGTTCTTC. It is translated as CASLERGGANEQFF.

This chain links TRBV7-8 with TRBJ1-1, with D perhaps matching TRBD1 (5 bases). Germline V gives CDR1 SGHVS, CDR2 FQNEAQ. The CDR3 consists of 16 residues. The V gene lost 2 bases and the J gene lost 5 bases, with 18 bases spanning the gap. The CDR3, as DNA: TGTGCCAGCAGCTTAAGGCAGGGCGTTGTTTCAACTGAAGCTTTCTTT. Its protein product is CASSLRQGVVSTEAFF.

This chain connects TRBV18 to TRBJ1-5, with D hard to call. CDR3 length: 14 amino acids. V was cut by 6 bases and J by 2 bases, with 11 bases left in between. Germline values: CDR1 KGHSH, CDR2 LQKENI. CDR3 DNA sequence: TGTGCCAGCTCGACGGGAGGAGGCAATCAGCCCCAGCATTTT. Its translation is CASSTGGGNQPQHF.

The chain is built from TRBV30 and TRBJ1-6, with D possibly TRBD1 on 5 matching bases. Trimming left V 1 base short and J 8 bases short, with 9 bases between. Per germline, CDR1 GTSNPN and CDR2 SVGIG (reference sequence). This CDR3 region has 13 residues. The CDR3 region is CAWSGSGHSPLHF. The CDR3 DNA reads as TGTGCCTGGAGTGGCTCAGGGCATTCACCCCTCCACTTT.

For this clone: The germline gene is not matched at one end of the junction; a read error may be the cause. The CDR3 DNA reads TGTGCCAGCAGCTTAGTGGGGGGGACACGGCCCGATTTT. Amino acids: CASSLVGGTRPDF. The chain couples TRBV11-2 to TRBJ1-3; D might be TRBD1 (6 bases). Per the germline V gene, CDR1 is SGHAT and CDR2 is FQNNGV. The CDR3 is 13 amino acids.

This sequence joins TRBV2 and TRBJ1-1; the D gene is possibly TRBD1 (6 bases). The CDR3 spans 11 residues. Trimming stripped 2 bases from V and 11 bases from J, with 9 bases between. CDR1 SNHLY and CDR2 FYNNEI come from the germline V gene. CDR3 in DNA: TGTGCCAGCAGTGAATCAGGGGAGGCTTTCTTT. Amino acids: CASSESGEAFF. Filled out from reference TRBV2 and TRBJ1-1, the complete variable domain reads EPEVTQTPSHQVTQMGQEVILRCVPISNHLYFYWYRQILGQKVEFLVSFYNNEISEKSEIFDDQFSVERPDGSNFTLKIRSTKLEDSAMYFCASSESGEAFFGQGTRLTVV.

This CDR3 is CASSSFHSTRPTGTLPYGYTF. Written as DNA, the CDR3 is TGTGCCAGCAGCAGCTTCCACTCCACTCGCCCGACAGGGACTCTCCCTTATGGCTACACCTTC. This chain links TRBV7-9 with TRBJ1-2; TRBD1 aligns across 7 bases. Germline V gives CDR1 SEHNR, CDR2 FQNEAQ (reference sequence). This CDR3 region has 21 residues. J lost 5 bases, V lost 5 bases, and 29 bases had no gene match. The variable domain in full, with the rest retrieved from reference TRBV7-9 and TRBJ1-2, is DTGVSQNPRHKITKRGQNVTFRCDPISEHNRLYWYRQTLGQGPEFLTYFQNEAQLEKSRLLSDRFSAERPKGSFSTLEIQRTEQGDSAMYLCASSSFHSTRPTGTLPYGYTFGSGTRLTVV.

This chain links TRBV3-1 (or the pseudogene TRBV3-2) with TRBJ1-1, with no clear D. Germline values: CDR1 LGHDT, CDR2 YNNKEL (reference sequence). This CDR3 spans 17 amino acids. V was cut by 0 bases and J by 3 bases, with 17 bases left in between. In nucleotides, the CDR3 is TGTGCCAGCAGCCAAGATTGGGCCATATCCCTTTACACTGAAGCTTTCTTT. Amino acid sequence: CASSQDWAISLYTEAFF.

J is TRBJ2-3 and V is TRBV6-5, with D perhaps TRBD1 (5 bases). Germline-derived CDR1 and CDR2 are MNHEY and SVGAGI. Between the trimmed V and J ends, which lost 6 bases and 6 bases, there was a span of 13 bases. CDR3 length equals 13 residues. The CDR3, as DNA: TGTGCCAGCAGGTGGGGCATGGAGGATACGCAGTATTTT. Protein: CASRWGMEDTQYF.

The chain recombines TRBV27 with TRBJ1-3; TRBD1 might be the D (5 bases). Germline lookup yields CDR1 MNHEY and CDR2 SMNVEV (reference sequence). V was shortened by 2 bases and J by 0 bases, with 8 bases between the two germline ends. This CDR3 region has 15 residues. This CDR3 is CASSLRRDSGNTIYF. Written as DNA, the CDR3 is TGTGCCAGCAGTTTACGCAGGGACTCTGGAAACACCATATATTTT.